This T cell receptor beta chain was identified during a study of spatial heterogeneity in lung cancer. At the level of the study: Raw-read counts averaged over ten per unique TCR and UMI combination.

This clonotype was counted at least ten times. TCR cDNA molecules each carried a unique molecular identifier. One entry per CDR3 protein, called by TCRdb with MiXCR from the 5' RACE reads. The sample contains 2,500 to 3,000 distinct CDR3 sequences, roughly 4.4% of which appear only once. Noted time point: sample taken at primary tumor resection. Unsorted samples of tumor, nontumor lung or frozen PBMC had their whole RNA sequenced. Approximately 70 TRACERx patients with early, untreated non-small cell lung cancer donated samples. The germline V gene has CDR1 SQVTM and CDR2 ANQGSEA. CDR3 length: 15 residues. The germline V and J ends were trimmed by 6 bases and 0 bases, with 12 bases remaining between them.

The rearrangement uses TRBV29-1 and TRBJ2-6; tentative D call: TRBD1 (5 bases). This receptor was obtained from a female donor with early-stage non-small cell lung cancer. This specimen consisted of normal lung tissue next to the tumor, obtained at surgery. The CDR3 nucleotides read TGCAGCGTGGATTTAGGGGCCTCTGGGGCCAACGTCCTGACTTTC. This sequence encodes CSVDLGASGANVLTF.